The entry below describes one T cell receptor beta chain. The sample is drawn from a study of blood T cell repertoires in COVID-19. Study details: Samples came from the United States, Italy and Spain, spanning acute and convalescent COVID-19.

The CDR3 covers 12 residues. Germline trimming cut 8 bases from V and 4 bases from J; bases unmatched to any gene: 4. Germline V lookup: CDR1 MGHDK, CDR2 SYGVNS. Cohort placement rested on clinical history that participants reported themselves. Sequencing was performed with immunoSEQ multiplex PCR; in TCRdb, only in-frame clones are kept and a portion is missing. The data show 150,000 to 200,000 clones, about 88% seen once. The sequence was obtained from a woman between 18 and 30 years old who had recovered from COVID-19. Sequencing was carried out using PBMCs or T cells enriched from blood (not recorded which). V and J are TRBV25-1 and TRBJ2-7, with 8 nucleotides matching TRBD1. This CDR3 is CASSRTGYEQYF. In nucleotides, the CDR3 is TGTGCCAGCTCTCGGACAGGGTACGAGCAGTACTTC.